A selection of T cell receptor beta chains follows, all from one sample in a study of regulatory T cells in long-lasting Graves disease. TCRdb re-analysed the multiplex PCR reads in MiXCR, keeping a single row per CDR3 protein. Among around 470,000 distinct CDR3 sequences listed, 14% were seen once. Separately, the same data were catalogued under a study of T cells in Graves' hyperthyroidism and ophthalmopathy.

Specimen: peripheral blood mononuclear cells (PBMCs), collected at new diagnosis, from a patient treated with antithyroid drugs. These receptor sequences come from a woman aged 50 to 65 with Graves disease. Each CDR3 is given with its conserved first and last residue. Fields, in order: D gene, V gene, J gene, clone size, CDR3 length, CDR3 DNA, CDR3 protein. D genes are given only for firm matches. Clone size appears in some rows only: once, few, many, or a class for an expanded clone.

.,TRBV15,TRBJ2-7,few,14,TGTGCCACCAGCAGAGAGAGAATAGCTTCCGAGCAGTACTTC,CATSRERIASEQYF
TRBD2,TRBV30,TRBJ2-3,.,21,TGTGCCTGGAGTGGACTAGCGGGAGGGCCGGACCTCGGATTTAGACCAGATACGCAGTATTTT,CAWSGLAGGPDLGFRPDTQYF
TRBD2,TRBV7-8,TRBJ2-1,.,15,TGTGCCAGCAGCTTGGCTAGCGGGAGGCCGAATGAGCAGTTCTTC,CASSLASGRPNEQFF
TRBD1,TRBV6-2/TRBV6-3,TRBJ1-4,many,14,TGTGCCAGCACCGAGGGGGCAGAAAATGAAAAACTGTTTTTT,CASTEGAENEKLFF
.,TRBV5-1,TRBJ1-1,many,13,TGCGCCAGCAGCTTTACCTCGGACAGTGAAGCTTTCTTT,CASSFTSDSEAFF
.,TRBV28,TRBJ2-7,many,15,TGTGCCAGCAGTTTACCCGATCCGGGGGTGAGCGAGCAGTACTTC,CASSLPDPGVSEQYF
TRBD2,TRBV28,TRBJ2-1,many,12,TGTGCCAGCAGTTCGGCTAGCGGGATCCAGTTCTTC,CASSSASGIQFF
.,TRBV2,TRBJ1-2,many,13,TGTGCCAGCAGTAACAGGGAGGGCTATGGCTACACCTTC,CASSNREGYGYTF
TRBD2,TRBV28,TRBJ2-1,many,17,TGTGCCAGCAGTCCTCCCTGGACTAGCGGGAATTACAATGAGCAGTTCTTC,CASSPPWTSGNYNEQFF
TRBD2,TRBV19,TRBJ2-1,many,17,TGTGCCAGTAGCCTTCGGACTAGCGGGAGCTCCTACAATGAGCAGTTCTTC,CASSLRTSGSSYNEQFF
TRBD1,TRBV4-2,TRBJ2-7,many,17,TGTGCCAGCAGCCAAGTCACCGGGACAGGGAGGGTAGGTGAGCAGTACTTC,CASSQVTGTGRVGEQYF
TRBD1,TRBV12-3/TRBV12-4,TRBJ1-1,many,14,TGTGCCAGCAGTGACAGGGGGCGACACACTGAAGCTTTCTTT,CASSDRGRHTEAFF
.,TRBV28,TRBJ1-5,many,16,TGTGCCAGCAGCGGCAGGCTAGTATATAGCAATCAGCCCCAGCATTTT,CASSGRLVYSNQPQHF
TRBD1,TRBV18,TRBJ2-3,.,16,TGTGCCAGCTCAGCCATGTTGGGACAGGGCACAGATACGCAGTATTTT,CASSAMLGQGTDTQYF
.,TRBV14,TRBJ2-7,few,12,TGTGCCAGCAACCAAGCCGCCCACGAGCAGTACTTC,CASNQAAHEQYF
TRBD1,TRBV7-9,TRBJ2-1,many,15,TGTGCCAGCAGCCCCCAGGGGGCGGTTAGCAATGAGCAGTTCTTC,CASSPQGAVSNEQFF
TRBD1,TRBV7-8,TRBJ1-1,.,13,TGTGCCAGCAGCTTTGCTGGACAGGGTGAAGCTTTCTTT,CASSFAGQGEAFF
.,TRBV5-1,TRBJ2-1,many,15,TGCGCCAGCAGCTTGGACGGTGGTGCGGGCAATGAGCAGTTCTTC,CASSLDGGAGNEQFF
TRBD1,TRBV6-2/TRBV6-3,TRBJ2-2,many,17,TGTGCCAGCAGTGAAGCTGGGACAGGGGGGTACACCGGGGAGCTGTTTTTT,CASSEAGTGGYTGELFF
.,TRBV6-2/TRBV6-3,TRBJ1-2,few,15,TGTGCCAGCAGTGAACTTGGGCAGGGGTATAATGGCTACACCTTC,CASSELGQGYNGYTF